This T cell receptor (beta chain) was found in a study of blood T cell repertoires in COVID-19 (dated by TCRdb to the early 2020s). Notes on the research overall: Samples from collaborators originated in the United States, Italy and Spain and spanned both the acute and convalescent phases of COVID-19. Sample metadata almost always included a de-identified subject ID, COVID-19 status, age in years and sex. The prospective study material was composed of cDNA or gDNA derived from T cells, B-cell-depleted T cells, or PBMCs. Where available, HLA class I and class II types were taken from metadata supplied by the sample provider and were not determined by assay-based typing. Deeply sampled blood TCRbeta repertoires from subjects exposed to, actively infected with, or recovered from COVID-19 were included in the dataset. The samples were drawn from two sources: the first 160 participants of the ongoing ImmuneRACE study, and 1,200 or so subjects contributed by 6 global collaborators. The repertoires were released in a freely available public database intended as a resource for research on the immune response to SARS-CoV-2. Paper-wide results and their limitations: The quantity of clinical and demographic metadata differed by source and by participant and was supplied without curation.

Whole blood was collected in K2EDTA tubes by collaborating institutions according to the institutions' own protocols. For TCRbeta analysis, collaborator samples were shipped as frozen whole blood, as isolated PBMCs, or as DNA extracted from either sample type. With regard to this clone: No cognate antigen has been identified for it. Base qualities are missing; no much larger clone stands one base away.

The immunoSEQ Assay, a bias-controlled multiplex PCR, was used to amplify TCRbeta CDR3 regions from genomic DNA. Per the authors' processing: Within the assay, amplification of reference gene primers was used to estimate how many nucleated cells each sample contained. To quantify the absolute abundance of each unique TCRbeta CDR3 rearrangement, sequence reads were collapsed and filtered. For each sample, productive Simpson clonality was calculated as the square root of Simpson's diversity index over productive rearrangements. Sourced from immuneACCESS, this table was stored by TCRdb with only in-frame sequences that have V and J called. A share of the clones is absent; for the studies checked, an unresolved V gene accounts for under half, and the remainder has no known explanation. From that table come the V and J calls and clone size; the DNA was used to work out D and trimming. The table for this sample lists 130,000 to 150,000 clones; more than 75% of them were counted only once. The top ten hold around 6.1% of the sample.

Unmatched junction bases come to 5, with V trimmed by 4 bases and J by 2 bases. CDR1 SGHRS and CDR2 YFSETQ are derived from the germline V gene. The cysteine opens and the phenylalanine closes a CDR3 of 15 amino acids. Only the CDR3 portion is preserved as DNA: 45 bases, with reading frame beginning at the first base. Sequenced: peripheral blood. The receptor was isolated from a man aged 80 or over with acute or convalescent COVID-19. The chain joins TRBV5-1 to TRBJ1-4; TRBD1 lines up with 7 middle nucleotides. The nucleotide sequence reads TGCGCCAGCAGCCAAACGACAGGGACTAATGAAAAACTGTTTTTT. Its amino acids are CASSQTTGTNEKLFF. With the portions outside the CDR3 filled from the reference TRBV5-1 and TRBJ1-4 genes, the complete variable region becomes KAGVTQTPRYLIKTRGQQVTLSCSPISGHRSVSWYQQTPGQGLQFLFEYFSETQRNKGNFPGRFSGRQFSNSRSEMNVSTLELGDSALYLCASSQTTGTNEKLFFGSGTQLSVL.